Below, 14 T cell receptor beta chains from the same sample are listed, as sequenced in a study of blood T cell repertoires in COVID-19 (dated by TCRdb to 2018 to 2021). The method was the immunoSEQ multiplex PCR assay. TCRdb's version of the immuneACCESS table is confined to in-frame rearrangements and falls short of the full clone set. An unresolved V gene accounts for under half of the shortfall where checked; the remainder is of unknown origin. The sample table contains more than 150,000 clones; only one count was recorded for about four fifths of them. The ten biggest clones cover 6.5% to 8.5% of the sample. Material for sequencing was peripheral blood. All receptors derive from a human donor in a cohort sampled during active COVID-19.

The chain uses TRBV11-3 and TRBJ2-2; weak D call: TRBD2 (6 bases). The CDR3 totals 15 residues. Trimming shortened V by 1 base and J by 6 bases, and 12 bases separated the two germline ends. The germline gives CDR1 SGHNT, CDR2 YENEEA. Written as DNA, the CDR3 is TGTGCCAGCAGCTTAGGCGGGGCAGTCTCCGGGGAGCTGTTTTTT. Its protein is CASSLGGAVSGELFF.

By share, this clone ranks as medium-sized. The rearrangement joins TRBV3-1 (or the pseudogene TRBV3-2) to TRBJ1-2; unclear D gene. Germline assignment: CDR1 LGHDT and CDR2 YNNKEL (reference sequence). V lost 1 base to trimming and J lost 8 bases, with 17 bases between them. This CDR3 comprises 15 residues. CDR3 sequence: CASSQAQEGLGGYTF. As DNA, the CDR3 is TGTGCCAGCAGCCAAGCCCAGGAAGGCCTTGGGGGCTACACCTTC.

This chain links TRBV11-3 with TRBJ2-5; D unclear. This CDR3 comprises 14 residues. Germline loops: CDR1 SGHNT, CDR2 YENEEA. V was pared by 5 bases and J by 2 bases, with 12 bases between. This CDR3 is CASSPGIEQETQYF. Here the CDR3 DNA reads TGTGCCAGCAGCCCAGGAATTGAACAAGAGACCCAGTACTTC.

This chain links TRBV19 with TRBJ2-7; D possibly corresponds to TRBD2 (6 bases). Trimming cost V 7 bases and J 7 bases, with 11 bases left between them. Germline CDR1 reads LNHDA; CDR2 reads SQIVND (reference sequence). The CDR3 contains 11 residues. This chain's CDR3 is CASKAAGEQYF. The CDR3 DNA sequence: TGTGCCAGTAAGGCCGCGGGGGAGCAGTACTTC.

This rearrangement joins TRBV3-1 (or the pseudogene TRBV3-2) to TRBJ1-2; 8 bases line up with TRBD1. Germline-derived CDR1 and CDR2 are LGHDT and YNNKEL (reference sequence). The CDR3 is 15 residues long. V trimming: 2 bases; J trimming: 2 bases; junction bases outside the gene matches: 4. DNA of the CDR3: TGTGCCAGCAGCCAAAGTAGGACAGGGAACTATGGCTACACCTTC. Encoded protein: CASSQSRTGNYGYTF.

The chain couples TRBV4-1 to TRBJ2-7; D possibly corresponds to TRBD2 (6 bases). V was trimmed by 0 bases and J by 1 base, leaving 7 bases between them. CDR1 is MGHRA, CDR2 YSYEKL, per germline. The CDR3 spans 14 residues. The chain's CDR3 is CASSQEGGSYEQYF. The CDR3 DNA reads TGCGCCAGCAGCCAAGAAGGAGGGTCCTACGAGCAGTACTTC.

The CDR3 region is CASPPKLAGSHNEQFF. The CDR3, as DNA: TGTGCCAGCCCTCCCAAACTAGCGGGGTCGCACAATGAGCAGTTCTTC. V gene TRBV2 combines with J gene TRBJ2-1, with 10 bases that match TRBD2. CDR3 length: 16 amino acids. V shed 8 bases, J shed 5 bases, and the junction held 12 bases outside the gene matches. Germline V CDR1 and CDR2: SNHLY, FYNNEI.

This sequence joins TRBV7-8 and TRBJ1-1, with unresolved D. CDR1 SGHVS and CDR2 FQNEAQ come from the germline V gene. V lost 5 bases and J 9 bases, leaving 13 bases between the germline ends. This CDR3 has 12 residues. The CDR3 loop reads CASSRRWEKAFF. The CDR3 nucleotides are TGTGCCAGCAGCCGCAGGTGGGAGAAAGCTTTCTTT.

J is TRBJ2-6 and V is TRBV28; D not certain. The CDR3 covers 16 residues. Germline V gene lookup returns CDR1 MDHEN and CDR2 SYDVKM. Deletions cut 3 bases from V and 0 bases from J, with 9 bases between. The CDR3 nucleotides read TGTGCCAGCAGTTTTAGCCATTCCTCTGGGGCCAACGTCCTGACTTTC. Amino acid sequence: CASSFSHSSGANVLTF.

The chain combines TRBV5-1 with TRBJ1-6; D is unresolved. The CDR3 is 16 amino acids. Per germline, CDR1 SGHRS and CDR2 YFSETQ. V lost 0 bases to trimming and J lost 5 bases, with 12 bases between them. CDR3 nucleotides: TGCGCCAGCAGCTTGGCCGAAATGACTAATAATTCACCCCTCCACTTT. This gives the protein CASSLAEMTNNSPLHF.

The V gene is TRBV2, the J gene TRBJ1-1; maybe TRBD1 (6 bases). This CDR3 comprises 13 residues. The germline V gene has CDR1 SNHLY and CDR2 FYNNEI. The V end lost 7 bases, the J end lost 4 bases, and 13 bases lay between the germline ends. CDR3 bases: TGTGCCAGCACCCCGGGACATCGCACTGAAGCTTTCTTT. Protein sequence: CASTPGHRTEAFF.

This clone was recorded only once. The J gene is TRBJ2-3, the V gene TRBV7-2; 9 positions agree with TRBD2. V was clipped by 3 bases and J by 3 bases; unmatched bases: 16. There are 19 residues in the CDR3. Germline assignment: CDR1 SGHTA and CDR2 FQGNSA. Written as DNA, the CDR3 is TGTGCCAGCAGCTTTAGTCCTTACGGCGGGGGGGCGGGGACAGATACGCAGTATTTT. Its protein is CASSFSPYGGGAGTDTQYF.

CDR3 in amino acids: CASSFDPGQTYEQYF. The DNA for the CDR3 is TGCGCCAGCAGTTTTGACCCGGGACAGACCTACGAGCAGTACTTC. The chain is built from TRBV5-1 and TRBJ2-7; 7 bases match TRBD1. V shed 5 bases, J shed 2 bases, and the junction held 10 bases outside the gene matches. Germline V lookup: CDR1 SGHRS, CDR2 YFSETQ. This CDR3 comprises 15 residues.

This sequence joins TRBV30 and TRBJ1-6; maybe TRBD1 (5 bases). Deletions cut 3 bases from V and 10 bases from J, with 16 bases between. The CDR3 contains 14 residues. CDR1 GTSNPN and CDR2 SVGIG come from the germline V gene (reference sequence). CDR3 nucleotides: TGTGCCTGGAGAGGGGAAGAACTGGTGTCACCCCTCCACTTT. It is translated as CAWRGEELVSPLHF.